The 13 T cell receptor beta chains presented below share a single source sample, sequenced in a study of early T cells in non-severe SARS-CoV-2 infection. Via MiXCR, TCRdb re-called the 5' RACE reads, giving one row per CDR3 protein. The profile covers over 45,000 distinct CDR3 sequences, with around 6% appearing a single time and approximately 4.1% taken by the ten largest. Sequencing was done on a sample of whole blood. The receptors were gathered from an adult who was a healthcare worker with PCR-confirmed SARS-CoV-2 infection or an uninfected control (not recorded which).

The chain combines TRBV5-6 with TRBJ2-2, with TRBD1 matching 7 bases. The CDR3 contains 15 residues. With 0 bases clipped from V and 7 bases from J, the junction kept 6 bases outside the gene matches. Germline CDR1 SGHDT, CDR2 YYEEEE. The CDR3 nucleotides read TGTGCCAGCAGCTTGGGACAGGGTCTAGTCGGGGAGCTGTTTTTT. Amino acid sequence: CASSLGQGLVGELFF. Using reference TRBV5-6 and TRBJ2-2 for the parts outside the CDR3, the full variable domain is DAGVTQSPTHLIKTRGQQVTLRCSPKSGHDTVSWYQQALGQGPQFIFQYYEEEERQRGNFPDRFSGHQFPNYSSELNVNALLLGDSALYLCASSLGQGLVGELFFGEGSRLTVL.

This clonotype was recorded at least ten times. CDR3 protein: CASSLAMTGGRTDTQYF. Here the CDR3 DNA reads TGTGCCAGCAGCTTAGCCATGACAGGGGGCAGGACAGATACGCAGTATTTT. V usage is TRBV7-2 and J usage is TRBJ2-3; 10 bases fit TRBD1. This CDR3 is built from 17 residues. Trimming at V came to 0 bases and at J to 3 bases, leaving 6 bases not matched to a gene. Germline CDR1 reads SGHTA; CDR2 reads FQGNSA.

This clonotype was detected ten times or more. The chain employs TRBV10-3 and TRBJ2-5; 9 bases are a match to TRBD2. Germline trimming cut 8 bases from V and 4 bases from J; bases unmatched to any gene: 14. There are 16 residues in the CDR3. CDR1 is ENHRY and CDR2 is SYGVKD in the germline V gene. The CDR3 spells CAIRSVIAGVVETQYF. CDR3 nucleotide sequence: TGTGCCATCCGCTCCGTCATAGCGGGAGTGGTAGAGACCCAGTACTTC.

This clonotype was seen at least ten times. This sequence joins TRBV12-3 or TRBV12-4 and TRBJ1-4; TRBD1 agrees at 7 bases. The CDR3 covers 14 residues. With V trimmed by 6 bases and J by 10 bases, 11 bases remained unmatched. CDR3 DNA sequence: TGTGCCAGCAGCCCCGACAGGGCGAGGGGAAAACTGTTTTTT. Translated, it gives CASSPDRARGKLFF.

This clonotype was observed a handful of times. The CDR3, as DNA: TGTGCCAGCAGCCCGCTGACAGGGCTTAATGAGCAGTTCTTC. Translated, it gives CASSPLTGLNEQFF. The chain carries TRBV7-2 and TRBJ2-1; 7 nucleotides match TRBD1. The J segment lost 7 bases and the V segment lost 5 bases, leaving 8 bases of the junction unmatched. Germline-derived CDR1 and CDR2 are SGHTA and FQGNSA. This CDR3 is built from 14 residues.

This clonotype was found a few times. This chain links TRBV7-6 with TRBJ1-2; 8 nucleotides agree with TRBD1. Germline CDR1 is SGHVS and CDR2 is FNYEAQ. The CDR3 runs to 16 residues. J was trimmed by 6 bases and V by 0 bases; bases with no gene match: 9. The CDR3 nucleotides read TGTGCCAGCAGCTTAGCGGCATCCGGACAGGGTGATGGCTACACCTTC. Encoded protein: CASSLAASGQGDGYTF.

This clonotype was counted many times. This rearrangement joins TRBV12-5 to TRBJ2-6; D is perhaps TRBD2 (6 bases). CDR3 size: 19 residues. V lost 0 bases and J lost 0, with 15 bases in between. Germline-derived CDR1 and CDR2 are LGHNT and FRNRAP. The CDR3 DNA reads as TGTGCTAGTGGTTTGGTAAAAGGAGGAGGGACCTCTGGGGCCAACGTCCTGACTTTC. Translating gives CASGLVKGGGTSGANVLTF.

This clonotype was found a few times. One end of the junction is discordant with germline, which a read error may explain. The gene calls are TRBV7-7 and TRBJ2-7, with TRBD1 matching 9 bases. CDR1 and CDR2 from the germline V gene are SSHAT and FNYEAQ (reference sequence). The CDR3 spans 13 residues. The DNA of the CDR3 is TGTGCTAGCAGCTCCGACAGGGGGAACGAGCAGTACTTC. As protein: CASSSDRGNEQYF.

This clonotype was detected many times. This rearrangement joins TRBV2 to TRBJ1-4; D remains ambiguous. The V end lost 3 bases, the J end lost 5 bases, and 7 bases lay between the germline ends. Germline V lookup: CDR1 SNHLY, CDR2 FYNNEI. The CDR3 is 13 residues long. In DNA, the CDR3 is TGTGCCAGCAGTGAGGTTCCAAATGAAAAACTGTTTTTT. It encodes CASSEVPNEKLFF.

This clonotype was observed many times. CDR3 DNA: TGTGCCAGCAGTCCCGACAGGGTAACCTATGGCTACACCTTC. This sequence encodes CASSPDRVTYGYTF. V and J are TRBV27 and TRBJ1-2; 7 positions agree with TRBD1. V was clipped by 5 bases and J by 4 bases; unmatched bases: 7. The CDR3 is 14 amino acids. The germline gives CDR1 MNHEY, CDR2 SMNVEV (reference sequence).

The V gene is TRBV4-3, the J gene TRBJ1-6; unclear D gene. This CDR3 region has 17 residues. CDR1 is LGHNA and CDR2 is YSLEER in the germline V gene. Trimming cost V 0 bases and J 1 base, with 10 bases left between them. The DNA for the CDR3 is TGCGCCAGCAGCCAAGATAATAGGAAGTCCTATAATTCACCCCTCCACTTT. The encoded protein is CASSQDNRKSYNSPLHF.

Many counts were recorded for this clonotype. The genes are TRBV4-1 and TRBJ2-1, with 7 positions matching TRBD2. The germline gives CDR1 MGHRA, CDR2 YSYEKL. J lost 5 bases, V lost 0 bases, and 4 bases had no gene match. The CDR3 has 15 amino acids. As DNA, the CDR3 is TGCGCCAGCAGCCAAGAACCAGCGGGAAACAATGAGCAGTTCTTC. It is translated as CASSQEPAGNNEQFF.

This clonotype was observed a single time. The V and J genes are TRBV13 and TRBJ2-7; TRBD2 agrees at 7 bases. J lost 4 bases, V lost 5 bases, and 8 bases had no gene match. Germline assignment: CDR1 PRHDT and CDR2 FYEKMQ (reference sequence). This CDR3 comprises 14 residues. This CDR3 is CASSANGRRYEQYF. DNA of the CDR3: TGTGCCAGCAGCGCCAACGGGAGGCGGTACGAGCAGTACTTC.